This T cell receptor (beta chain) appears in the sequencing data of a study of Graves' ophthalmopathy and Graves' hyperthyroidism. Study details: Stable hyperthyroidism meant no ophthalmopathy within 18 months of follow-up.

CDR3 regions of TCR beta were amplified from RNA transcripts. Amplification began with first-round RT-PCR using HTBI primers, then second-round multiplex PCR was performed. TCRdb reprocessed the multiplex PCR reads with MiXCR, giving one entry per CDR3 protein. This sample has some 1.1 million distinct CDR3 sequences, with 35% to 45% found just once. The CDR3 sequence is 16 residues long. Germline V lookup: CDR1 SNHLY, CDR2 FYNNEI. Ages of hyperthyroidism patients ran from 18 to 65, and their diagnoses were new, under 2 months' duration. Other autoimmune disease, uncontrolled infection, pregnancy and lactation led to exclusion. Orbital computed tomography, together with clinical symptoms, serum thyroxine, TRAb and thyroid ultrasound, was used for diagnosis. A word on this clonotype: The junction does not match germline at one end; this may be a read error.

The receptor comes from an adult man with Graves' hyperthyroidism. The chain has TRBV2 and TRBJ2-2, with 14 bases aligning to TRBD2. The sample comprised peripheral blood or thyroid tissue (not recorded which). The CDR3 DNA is TGTGCCAGCAGGGAGGGACTAGCGGGAGTTTCCGGGAAGCTGTTTTTT. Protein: CASREGLAGVSGKLFF.